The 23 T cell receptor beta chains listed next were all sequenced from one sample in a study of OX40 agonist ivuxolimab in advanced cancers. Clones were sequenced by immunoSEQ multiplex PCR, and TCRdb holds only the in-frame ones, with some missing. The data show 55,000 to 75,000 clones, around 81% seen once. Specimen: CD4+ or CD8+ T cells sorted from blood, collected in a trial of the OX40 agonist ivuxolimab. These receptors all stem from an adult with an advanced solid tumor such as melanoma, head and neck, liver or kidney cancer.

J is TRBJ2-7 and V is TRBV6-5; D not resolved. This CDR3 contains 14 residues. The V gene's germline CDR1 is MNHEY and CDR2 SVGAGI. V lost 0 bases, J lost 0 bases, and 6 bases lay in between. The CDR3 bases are TGTGCCAGCAGTTACTCGCACAGCTCCTACGAGCAGTACGTC. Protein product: CASSYSHSSYEQYV.

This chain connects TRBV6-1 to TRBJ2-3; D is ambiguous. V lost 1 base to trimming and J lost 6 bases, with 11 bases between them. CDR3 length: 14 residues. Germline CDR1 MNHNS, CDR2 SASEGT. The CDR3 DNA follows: TGTGCCAGCAGTGAAGTATGGGTAGGGGATACGCAGTATTTT. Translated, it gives CASSEVWVGDTQYF.

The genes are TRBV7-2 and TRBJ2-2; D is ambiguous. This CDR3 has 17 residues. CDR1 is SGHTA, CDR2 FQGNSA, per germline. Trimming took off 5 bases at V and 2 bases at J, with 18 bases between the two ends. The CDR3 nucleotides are TGTGCCAGCAGCCCGAAGCCATACGGTCCTAACACCGGGGAGCTGTTTTTT. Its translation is CASSPKPYGPNTGELFF.

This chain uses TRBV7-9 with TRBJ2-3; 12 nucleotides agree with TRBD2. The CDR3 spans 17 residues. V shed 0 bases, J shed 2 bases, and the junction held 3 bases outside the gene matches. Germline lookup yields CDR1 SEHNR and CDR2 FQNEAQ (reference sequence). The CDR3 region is CASSLAGLAGNTDTQYF. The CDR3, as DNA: TGTGCCAGCAGCTTAGCAGGACTAGCGGGGAACACAGATACGCAGTATTTT.

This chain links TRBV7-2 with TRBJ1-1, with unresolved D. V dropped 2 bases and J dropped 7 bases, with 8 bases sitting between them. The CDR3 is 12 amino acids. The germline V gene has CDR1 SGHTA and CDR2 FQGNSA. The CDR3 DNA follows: TGTGCCAGCAGCTTAAGGCAGCGTGAAGCTTTCTTT. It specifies CASSLRQREAFF.

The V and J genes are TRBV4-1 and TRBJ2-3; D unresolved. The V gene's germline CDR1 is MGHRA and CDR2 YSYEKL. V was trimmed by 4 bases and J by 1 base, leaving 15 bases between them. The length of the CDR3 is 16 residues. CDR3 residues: CASSPTFAPGTDTQYF. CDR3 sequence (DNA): TGCGCCAGCAGCCCCACGTTCGCACCCGGCACAGATACGCAGTATTTT.

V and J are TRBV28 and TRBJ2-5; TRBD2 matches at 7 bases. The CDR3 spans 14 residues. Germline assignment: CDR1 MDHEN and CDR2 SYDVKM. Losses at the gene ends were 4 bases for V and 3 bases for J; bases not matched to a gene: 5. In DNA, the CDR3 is TGTGCCAGCAGTTCCGCGGGGGTCGAAGAGACCCAGTACTTC. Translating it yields CASSSAGVEETQYF. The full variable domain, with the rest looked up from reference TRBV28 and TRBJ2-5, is DVKVTQSSRYLVKRTGEKVFLECVQDMDHENMFWYRQDPGLGLRLIYFSYDVKMKEKGDIPEGYSVSREKKERFSLILESASTNQTSMYLCASSSAGVEETQYFGPGTRLLVL.

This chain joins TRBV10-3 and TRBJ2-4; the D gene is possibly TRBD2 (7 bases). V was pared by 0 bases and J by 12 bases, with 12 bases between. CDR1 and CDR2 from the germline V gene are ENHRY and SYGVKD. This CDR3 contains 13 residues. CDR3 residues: CAISESGGGRQYF. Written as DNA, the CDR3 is TGTGCCATCAGTGAGTCCGGCGGGGGCCGTCAGTACTTC.

The CDR3 loop reads CASSLGTSSGEQFF. As DNA, the CDR3 is TGCGCCAGCAGCTTGGGGACTAGCTCGGGTGAGCAGTTCTTC. The genes are TRBV5-1 and TRBJ2-1; 8 positions match TRBD2. There are 14 residues in the CDR3. Germline CDR1 SGHRS, CDR2 YFSETQ. J was trimmed by 9 bases and V by 0 bases; bases with no gene match: 5. The full variable domain, in which reference TRBV5-1 and TRBJ2-1 provide the parts outside the CDR3, is KAGVTQTPRYLIKTRGQQVTLSCSPISGHRSVSWYQQTPGQGLQFLFEYFSETQRNKGNFPGRFSGRQFSNSRSEMNVSTLELGDSALYLCASSLGTSSGEQFFGPGTRLTVL.

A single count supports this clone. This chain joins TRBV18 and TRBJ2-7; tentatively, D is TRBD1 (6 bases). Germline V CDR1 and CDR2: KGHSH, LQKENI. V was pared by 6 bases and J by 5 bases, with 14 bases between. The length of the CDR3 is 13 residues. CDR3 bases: TGTGCCAGCTCCCCATACAGGGCCCACGAGCAGTACTTC. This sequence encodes CASSPYRAHEQYF.

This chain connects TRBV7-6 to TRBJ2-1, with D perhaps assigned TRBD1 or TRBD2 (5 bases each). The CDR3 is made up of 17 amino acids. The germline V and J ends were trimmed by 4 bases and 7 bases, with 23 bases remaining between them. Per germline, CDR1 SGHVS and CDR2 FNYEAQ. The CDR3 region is CASSSGAEGMRINEQFF. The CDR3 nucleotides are TGTGCCAGCAGCTCCGGGGCCGAGGGGATGCGGATAAATGAGCAGTTCTTC.

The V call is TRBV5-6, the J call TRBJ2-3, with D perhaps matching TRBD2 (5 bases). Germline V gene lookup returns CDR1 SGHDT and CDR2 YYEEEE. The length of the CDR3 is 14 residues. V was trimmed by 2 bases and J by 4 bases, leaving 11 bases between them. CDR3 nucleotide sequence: TGTGCCAGCAGCTTTTTTAGCGAGCCAGATACGCAGTATTTT. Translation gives CASSFFSEPDTQYF.

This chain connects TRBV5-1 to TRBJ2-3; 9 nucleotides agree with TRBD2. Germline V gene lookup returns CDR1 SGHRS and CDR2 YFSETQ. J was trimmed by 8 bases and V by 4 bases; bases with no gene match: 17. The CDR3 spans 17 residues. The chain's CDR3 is CASSRTTSAGGPGTQYF. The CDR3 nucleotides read TGCGCCAGCAGCCGTACAACTAGCGCGGGGGGGCCGGGTACGCAGTATTTT.

CDR3 sequence reads: CASRMTGNTEAFF. The CDR3 DNA sequence: TGTGCCAGCAGAATGACAGGGAACACTGAAGCTTTCTTT. V and J are TRBV6-6 and TRBJ1-1, with TRBD1 as a possible D gene (6 bases). The CDR3 is made up of 13 amino acids. V lost 6 bases and J 1 base, leaving 9 bases between the germline ends. CDR1 is MNHNY and CDR2 is SVGAGI in the germline V gene (reference sequence).

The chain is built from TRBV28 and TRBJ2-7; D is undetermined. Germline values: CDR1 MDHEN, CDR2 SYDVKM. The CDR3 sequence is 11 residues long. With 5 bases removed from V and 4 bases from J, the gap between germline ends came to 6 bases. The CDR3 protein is CASSNSYEQYV. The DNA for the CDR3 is TGTGCCAGCAGTAACAGTTACGAGCAGTACGTC.

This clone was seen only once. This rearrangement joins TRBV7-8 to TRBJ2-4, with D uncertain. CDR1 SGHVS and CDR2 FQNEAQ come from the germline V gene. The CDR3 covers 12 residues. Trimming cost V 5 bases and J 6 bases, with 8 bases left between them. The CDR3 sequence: CASSADTNIQYF. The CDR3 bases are TGTGCCAGCAGCGCCGACACAAACATTCAGTACTTC. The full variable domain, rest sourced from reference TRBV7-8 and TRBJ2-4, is GAGVSQSPRYKVAKRGQDVALRCDPISGHVSLFWYQQALGQGPEFLTYFQNEAQLDKSGLPSDRFFAERPEGSVSTLKIQRTQQEDSAVYLCASSADTNIQYFGAGTRLSVL.

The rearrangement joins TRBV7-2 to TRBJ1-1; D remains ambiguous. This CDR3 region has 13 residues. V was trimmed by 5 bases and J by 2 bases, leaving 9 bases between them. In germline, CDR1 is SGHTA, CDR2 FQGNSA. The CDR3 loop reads CASSPRGNTEAFF. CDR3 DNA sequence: TGTGCCAGCAGCCCCCGGGGTAACACTGAAGCTTTCTTT.

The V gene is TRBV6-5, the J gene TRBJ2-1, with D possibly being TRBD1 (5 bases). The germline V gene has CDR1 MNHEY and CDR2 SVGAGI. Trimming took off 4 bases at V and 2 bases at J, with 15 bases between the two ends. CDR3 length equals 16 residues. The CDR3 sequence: CASSLGALVTYNEQFF. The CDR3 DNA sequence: TGTGCCAGCAGTTTAGGGGCCCTCGTAACCTACAATGAGCAGTTCTTC.

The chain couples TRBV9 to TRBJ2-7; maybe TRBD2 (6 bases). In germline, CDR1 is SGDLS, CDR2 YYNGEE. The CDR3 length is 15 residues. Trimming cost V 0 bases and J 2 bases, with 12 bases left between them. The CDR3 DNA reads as TGTGCCAGCAGCGTAGGGAGGGGATTTACCTACGAGCAGTACTTC. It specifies CASSVGRGFTYEQYF.

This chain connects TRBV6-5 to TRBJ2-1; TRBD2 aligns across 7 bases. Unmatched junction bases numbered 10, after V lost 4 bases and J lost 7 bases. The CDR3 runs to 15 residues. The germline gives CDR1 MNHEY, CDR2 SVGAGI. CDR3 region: CASSSPPTSKNEQFF. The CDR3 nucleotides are TGTGCCAGCAGTTCTCCGCCGACTAGCAAGAATGAGCAGTTCTTC.

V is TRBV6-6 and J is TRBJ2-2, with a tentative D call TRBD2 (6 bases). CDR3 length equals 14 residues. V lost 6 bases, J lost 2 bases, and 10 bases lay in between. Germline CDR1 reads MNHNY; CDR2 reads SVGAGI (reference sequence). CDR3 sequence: CASRRDRNTGELFF. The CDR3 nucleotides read TGTGCCAGCAGGCGGGACCGAAACACCGGGGAGCTGTTTTTT.

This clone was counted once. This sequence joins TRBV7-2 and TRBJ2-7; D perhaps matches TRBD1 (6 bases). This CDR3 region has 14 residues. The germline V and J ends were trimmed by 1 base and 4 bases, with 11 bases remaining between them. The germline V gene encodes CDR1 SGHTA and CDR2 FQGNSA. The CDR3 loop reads CASSLDGGTYEQYF. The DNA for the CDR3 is TGTGCCAGCAGCTTAGATGGGGGCACGTACGAGCAGTACTTC.

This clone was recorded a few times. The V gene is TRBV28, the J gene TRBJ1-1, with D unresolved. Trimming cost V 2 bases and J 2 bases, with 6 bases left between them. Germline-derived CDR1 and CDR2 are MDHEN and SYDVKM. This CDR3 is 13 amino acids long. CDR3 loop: CASSLTVNTEAFF. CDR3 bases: TGTGCCAGCAGTTTAACAGTTAACACTGAAGCTTTCTTT.